Below, one TCR beta chain is given with its context. Antigen unknown. The source of the sample is a study of blood T cells in healthy people across ages. Study-level information: Capture via template switching afforded approximately one barcoded beta molecule per two T cells. Study-wide findings and caveats: As naive T cell percentage varied, TCR beta diversity correlated strongly with it.

Through a sample-barcoded 5' primer and a J-beta primer mix, a second PCR was run for about 6 to 11 cycles. Each CDR3 protein gets one entry after TCRdb re-called the 5' RACE reads with MiXCR. The table includes about 780,000 distinct CDR3 sequences, about a quarter detected once. The CDR3 length is 12 residues. CDR1 and CDR2 from the germline V gene are SQVTM and ANQGSEA. These same data were also listed under a study on T cells of mothers and their children. That work adds: Using around 1.5 ug per 15 ul, all extracted RNA underwent cDNA synthesis.

V gene TRBV29-1 combines with J gene TRBJ2-5; 7 positions agree with TRBD1. The J call may be in error: the DNA end matches TRBJ2-7 better. The sample comprised blood. This sequence originates from a boy younger than 18 in good health. The CDR3 bases are TGCAGCGTTCGACAGGGAGACTACGAGCAGTACTTC. Translating it yields CSVRQGDYEQYF.